This is a list of T cell receptor beta chains from one sample in a study of OX40 agonist ivuxolimab in advanced cancers. The assay was immunoSEQ multiplex PCR, and TCRdb's table has in-frame clones only and misses some. The data contain under 100,000 clones, nearly 90% of them seen just once; the ten biggest clones take up just over 0.15%. Sequencing used CD4+ or CD8+ T cells sorted from blood, obtained in a trial of the OX40 agonist ivuxolimab. The receptors stem from an adult with an advanced solid tumor such as melanoma, head and neck, liver or kidney cancer. CDR3s include the opening cysteine and the closing phenylalanine or tryptophan. The order of the fields is clone size, D gene, J gene, V gene, CDR3 protein, CDR3 DNA. The D gene is left open where the match is weak. Some rows mark clone size as missing; the rest say once, few, many or name a class of expanded clone.

abundance: -
d_gene: -
j_gene: TRBJ2-7
v_gene: TRBV5-1
CDR3aa: CASSRGLSYEQYF
CDR3nt: TGCGCCAGCAGCAGGGGGTTGTCCTACGAGCAGTACTTC

abundance: -
d_gene: TRBD2
j_gene: TRBJ2-5
v_gene: TRBV10-3
CDR3aa: CAISDSGTSGRPQYF
CDR3nt: TGTGCCATCAGTGATTCGGGAACTAGCGGGAGACCCCAGTACTTC

abundance: -
d_gene: -
j_gene: TRBJ1-4
v_gene: TRBV6-6
CDR3aa: CASRGGATNEKLFF
CDR3nt: TGTGCCAGCAGGGGGGGGGCAACTAATGAAAAACTGTTTTTT

abundance: once
d_gene: -
j_gene: TRBJ1-1
v_gene: TRBV5-5
CDR3aa: CASSLEDRRTEAFF
CDR3nt: TGTGCCAGCAGCCTTGAGGACCGTCGAACTGAAGCTTTCTTT

abundance: -
d_gene: -
j_gene: TRBJ1-3
v_gene: TRBV5-4
CDR3aa: CVSSSTYRNTIYF
CDR3nt: TGTGTCAGCAGCTCCACCTATCGAAACACCATATATTTT

abundance: -
d_gene: TRBD2
j_gene: TRBJ2-1
v_gene: TRBV5-1
CDR3aa: CASSPRGTSGISYNEQFF
CDR3nt: TGCGCCAGCAGCCCGCGCGGCACTAGCGGGATCTCCTACAATGAGCAGTTCTTC

abundance: -
d_gene: TRBD1
j_gene: TRBJ2-7
v_gene: TRBV5-1
CDR3aa: CASSLRTGTAYEQYF
CDR3nt: TGCGCCAGCAGCCTACGCACCGGGACAGCTTACGAGCAGTACTTC

abundance: -
d_gene: -
j_gene: TRBJ1-4
v_gene: TRBV5-4
CDR3aa: CASSLGPQSNEKLFF
CDR3nt: TGTGCCAGCAGCCTAGGACCACAATCCAATGAAAAACTGTTTTTT

abundance: -
d_gene: TRBD2
j_gene: TRBJ2-7
v_gene: TRBV4-1
CDR3aa: CASSQDSTSGRAYEQYF
CDR3nt: TGCGCCAGCAGCCAAGATTCGACTAGCGGGAGAGCCTACGAGCAGTACTTC

abundance: -
d_gene: TRBD2
j_gene: TRBJ2-1
v_gene: TRBV9
CDR3aa: CASSVEVGGGASEQFF
CDR3nt: TGTGCCAGCAGCGTAGAGGTTGGCGGGGGGGCCTCTGAGCAGTTCTTC

abundance: -
d_gene: TRBD2
j_gene: TRBJ2-7
v_gene: TRBV27
CDR3aa: CASSFLAGGSEQYF
CDR3nt: TGTGCCAGCAGTTTCCTAGCGGGGGGAAGTGAGCAGTACTTC

abundance: -
d_gene: -
j_gene: TRBJ1-3
v_gene: TRBV9
CDR3aa: CASSDDKSSGNTIYF
CDR3nt: TGTGCCAGCAGCGATGACAAGTCCTCTGGAAACACCATATATTTT

abundance: -
d_gene: -
j_gene: TRBJ2-7
v_gene: TRBV6-6
CDR3aa: CASSSTGSSYEQYF
CDR3nt: TGTGCCAGCAGTTCTACAGGGAGCTCCTACGAGCAGTACTTC